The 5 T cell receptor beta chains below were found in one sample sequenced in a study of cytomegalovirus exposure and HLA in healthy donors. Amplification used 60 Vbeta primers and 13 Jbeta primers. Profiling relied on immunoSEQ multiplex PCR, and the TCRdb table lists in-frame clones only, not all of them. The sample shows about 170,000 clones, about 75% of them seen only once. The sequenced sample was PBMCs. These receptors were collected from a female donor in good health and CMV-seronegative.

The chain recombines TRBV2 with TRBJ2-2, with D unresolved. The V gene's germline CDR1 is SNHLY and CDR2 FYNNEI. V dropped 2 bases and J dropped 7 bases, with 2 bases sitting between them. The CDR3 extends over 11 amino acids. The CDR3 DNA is TGTGCCAGCAGTGAACACGGGGAGCTGTTTTTT. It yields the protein CASSEHGELFF.

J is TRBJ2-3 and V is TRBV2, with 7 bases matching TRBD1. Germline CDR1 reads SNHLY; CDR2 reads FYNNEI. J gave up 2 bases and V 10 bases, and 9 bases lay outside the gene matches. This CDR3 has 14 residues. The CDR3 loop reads CATLRDRFTDTQYF. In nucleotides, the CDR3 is TGTGCCACCCTCCGGGACAGATTCACAGATACGCAGTATTTT.

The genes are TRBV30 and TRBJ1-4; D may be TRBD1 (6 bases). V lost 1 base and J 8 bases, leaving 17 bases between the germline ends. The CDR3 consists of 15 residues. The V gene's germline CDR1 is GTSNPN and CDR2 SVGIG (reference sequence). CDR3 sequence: CAWSAPGEGYEKLFF. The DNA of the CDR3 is TGTGCCTGGAGTGCCCCAGGGGAAGGTTACGAAAAACTGTTTTTT.

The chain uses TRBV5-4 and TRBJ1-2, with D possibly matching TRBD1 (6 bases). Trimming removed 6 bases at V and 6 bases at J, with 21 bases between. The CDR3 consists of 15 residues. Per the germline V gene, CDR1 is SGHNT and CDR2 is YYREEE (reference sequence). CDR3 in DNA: TGTGCCAGCAACAAGATCACCGAATACAGGGATGGCTACACCTTC. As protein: CASNKITEYRDGYTF.

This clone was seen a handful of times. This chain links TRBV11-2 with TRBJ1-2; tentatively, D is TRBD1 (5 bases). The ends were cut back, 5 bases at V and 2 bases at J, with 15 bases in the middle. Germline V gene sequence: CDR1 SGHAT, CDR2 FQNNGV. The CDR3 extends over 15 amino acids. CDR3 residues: CASSRAQGSNYGYTF. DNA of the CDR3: TGTGCCAGCAGCCGAGCGCAGGGTAGCAACTATGGCTACACCTTC.